This TCR beta chain was captured in a study of cytomegalovirus exposure and HLA in healthy donors. Study-level points and caveats: Published work reported that the classifier diagnosed cytomegalovirus status with high specificity and sensitivity.

PCR involved 60 Vbeta and 13 Jbeta primers. Sequenced by immunoSEQ multiplex PCR; TCRdb stores in-frame clones only, minus some. The sample lists over 150,000 clones, approximately 75% seen once, with less than 4.5% in the top ten. Points on this clone: The antigen remains unidentified.

CDR1 and CDR2 from the germline V gene are MNHEY and SMNVEV (reference sequence). The CDR3 length is 15 residues. Trimming stripped 4 bases from V and 1 base from J, with 13 bases between. This TCR came from a man between 25 and 39 years old in good health and CMV-seropositive. The source material was PBMCs. The gene calls are TRBV27 and TRBJ1-1; D is perhaps TRBD1 (5 bases). The CDR3 here is CASSSQTDANTEAFF. In DNA, the CDR3 is TGTGCCAGCAGTTCCCAGACAGACGCGAACACTGAAGCTTTCTTT.